A single sample is the source of the 3 T cell receptor beta chains below, sequenced in a study of shared clonotypes between healthy human individuals. CD8 cells classed as naive were CD45RO-negative and positively selected for CCR7, excluding terminally differentiated effector memory CD45RA+ cells. TCRdb's table, derived via immunoSEQ multiplex PCR, lists solely in-frame clones and lacks some. Among some 2.1 million clones listed, roughly 95% were seen once. Material for sequencing was naive CD8+ T cells from PBMCs. These receptors all stem from a man aged 18 to 29 in good health. Some clones in this sample may be carry-over from other donors' samples.

The chain recombines TRBV29-1 with TRBJ1-2; D not resolved. The germline V and J ends were trimmed by 7 bases and 7 bases, with 13 bases remaining between them. CDR3 length: 11 residues. Per the germline V gene, CDR1 is SQVTM and CDR2 is ANQGSEA. The CDR3 is CSDDRPGGYTF. In DNA form, the CDR3 reads TGCAGCGATGACCGCCCCGGTGGCTACACCTTC.

About this clone itself: At one boundary the junction diverges from the germline segment, which might be a read error. The chain carries TRBV13 and TRBJ2-5; possibly TRBD1 or TRBD2 for D (6 bases each). Germline V gene data show CDR1 as PRHDT and CDR2 as FYEKMQ (reference sequence). The CDR3 is 17 residues long. The CDR3 sequence is CASSLPGGEQPREAQYF. DNA of the CDR3: TGTGCCAGCAGCCTACCCGGGGGCGAACAACCAAGAGAGGCCCAGTACTTC.

This clone was observed a single time. V is TRBV27 and J is TRBJ1-2; tentative D call: TRBD1 (6 bases). CDR1 and CDR2 from the germline V gene are MNHEY and SMNVEV (reference sequence). This CDR3 is 14 amino acids long. V lost 6 bases and J lost 4, with 15 bases in between. CDR3 coding DNA: TGTGCCAGCAGGTACAGGGCCCCATTCTATGGCTACACCTTC. Translated, it gives CASRYRAPFYGYTF.